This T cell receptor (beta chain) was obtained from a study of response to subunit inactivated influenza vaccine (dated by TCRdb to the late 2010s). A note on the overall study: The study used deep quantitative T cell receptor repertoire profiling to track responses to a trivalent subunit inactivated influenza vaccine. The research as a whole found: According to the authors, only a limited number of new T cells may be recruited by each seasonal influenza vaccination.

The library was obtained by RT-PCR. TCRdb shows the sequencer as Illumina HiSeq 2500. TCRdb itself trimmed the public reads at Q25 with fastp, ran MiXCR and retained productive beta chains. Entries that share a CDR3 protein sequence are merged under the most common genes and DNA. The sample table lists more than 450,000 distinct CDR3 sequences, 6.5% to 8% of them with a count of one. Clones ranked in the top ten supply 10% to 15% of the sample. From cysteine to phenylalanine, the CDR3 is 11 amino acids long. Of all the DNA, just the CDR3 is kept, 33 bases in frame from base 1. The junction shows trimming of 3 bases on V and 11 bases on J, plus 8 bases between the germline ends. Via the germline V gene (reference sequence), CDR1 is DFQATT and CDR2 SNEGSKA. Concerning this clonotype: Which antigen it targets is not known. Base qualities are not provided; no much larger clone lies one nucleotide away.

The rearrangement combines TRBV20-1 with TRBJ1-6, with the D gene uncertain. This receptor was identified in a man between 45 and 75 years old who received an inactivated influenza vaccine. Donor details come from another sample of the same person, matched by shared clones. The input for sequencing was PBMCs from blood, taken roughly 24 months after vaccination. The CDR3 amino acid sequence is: CSARNSPPLHF. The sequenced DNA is TGCAGTGCTAGGAATAGTCCACCCCTCCACTTT.